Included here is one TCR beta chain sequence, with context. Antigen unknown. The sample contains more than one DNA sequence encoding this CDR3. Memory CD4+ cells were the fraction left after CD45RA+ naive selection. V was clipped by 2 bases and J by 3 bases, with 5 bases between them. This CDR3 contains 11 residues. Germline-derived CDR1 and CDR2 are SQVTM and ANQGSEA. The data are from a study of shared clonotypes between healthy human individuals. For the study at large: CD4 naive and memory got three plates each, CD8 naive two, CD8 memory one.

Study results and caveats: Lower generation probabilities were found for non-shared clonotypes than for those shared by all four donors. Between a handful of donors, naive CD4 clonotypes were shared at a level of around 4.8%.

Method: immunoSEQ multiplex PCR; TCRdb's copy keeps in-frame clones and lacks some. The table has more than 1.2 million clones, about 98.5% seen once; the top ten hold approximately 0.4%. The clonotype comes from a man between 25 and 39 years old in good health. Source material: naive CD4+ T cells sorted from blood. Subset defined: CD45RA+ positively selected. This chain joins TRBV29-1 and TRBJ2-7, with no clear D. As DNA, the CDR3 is TGCAGCGTTGAAAACAGCTACGAGCAGTACTTC. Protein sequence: CSVENSYEQYF.